Presented here are 9 T cell receptor gamma chains from one specimen sequenced in a study of gamma delta lymphoproliferative disorders and STAT genes. TCRdb processed the multiplex PCR reads again with the CATT caller. The sample includes about 2,200 gamma-chain clones, 10% of them seen just once. Sequencing used genomic DNA taken from PBMCs of patients and controls. The sample taken for sequencing was blood. These receptors were obtained from a human donor with gamma-delta T-cell large granular lymphocyte leukemia.

The genes are TRGV2 and TRGJ1 or TRGJ2. Here the J gene came from matching the DNA to germline, since TCRdb omits it. V dropped 3 bases and J dropped 5; count of bases not matched to a gene: 7. CDR1 EGSNGY and CDR2 YDSYNSKV come from the germline V gene. The CDR3 loop spans 13 amino acids. CDR3 DNA: TGTGCCACCTGGGACAACTACGATTATAAGAAACTCTTT. This gives the protein CATWDNYDYKKLF.

This clone was seen only a few times. TCRdb pairs this DNA with a much larger clone's protein that differs at residue 11, likely a read error; the protein shown was translated from the DNA. This chain uses TRGV9 with TRGJP. As TCRdb names no J gene, one was assigned here on the basis of a DNA match to germline. Germline values: CDR1 GITISATS, CDR2 ISYDGTV (reference sequence). The CDR3 consists of 16 residues. The CDR3 sequence is CALWEVEELGEKIKVF. The DNA of the CDR3 is TGTGCCTTGTGGGAGGTGGAAGAGTTGGGCGAAAAAATCAAGGTATTT.

The chain combines TRGV9 with TRGJ1 or TRGJ2. No J gene was available from TCRdb, and it was assigned here by a germline match of the DNA. CDR3 length: 17 amino acids. The germline V gene has CDR1 GITISATS and CDR2 ISYDGTV (reference sequence). V dropped 0 bases and J dropped 0; count of bases not matched to a gene: 11. CDR3 residues: CALWEVLRFQNYYKKLF. Here the CDR3 DNA reads TGTGCCTTGTGGGAGGTGCTCCGCTTCCAGAATTATTATAAGAAACTCTTT.

In its sample, this clone was seen a few times. This chain joins TRGV9 and TRGJ1 or TRGJ2. No J segment appears in TCRdb, so it was assigned here by matching the sequence to germline. The CDR3 has 12 residues. With 0 bases clipped from V and 8 bases from J, the junction kept 4 bases outside the gene matches. CDR1 GITISATS and CDR2 ISYDGTV come from the germline V gene (reference sequence). In nucleotides, the CDR3 is TGTGCCTTGTGGGAGGTGTATCATAAGAAACTCTTT. As protein: CALWEVYHKKLF.

This clone was counted a few times. The chain joins TRGV3 to TRGJ1 or TRGJ2. TCRdb is silent on the J gene; assignment here came from matching the DNA to germline. V gave up 5 bases and J gave up 3 bases; unmatched junction bases: 4. Germline V CDR1 and CDR2: VTNTFY, YDVSTARD (reference sequence). The CDR3 loop spans 12 amino acids. As DNA, the CDR3 is TGTGCCACCTGGGGCTGTTATTATAAGAAACTCTTT. This sequence encodes CATWGCYYKKLF.

There are a few counts of this clone. This CDR3 reads CACWIRHPPYYKKLF. CDR3 DNA sequence: TGTGCCTGCTGGATTAGGCACCCCCCGTATTATAAGAAACTCTTT. The V gene is TRGV11, the J gene TRGJ1 or TRGJ2. TCRdb supplies no J gene; here it was assigned by aligning the nucleotide sequence to germline. TRGV11 is an open reading frame, and its role is uncertain. The length of the CDR3 is 15 residues. The J segment lost 4 bases and the V segment lost 0 bases, leaving 6 bases of the junction unmatched.

The chain links TRGV8 to TRGJ1 or TRGJ2. The J gene was not available in TCRdb and was assigned here by matching the DNA to germline segments. CDR1 is VENAVY and CDR2 is YDSYNSRV in the germline V gene. The CDR3 runs 12 residues. V shed 3 bases, J shed 9 bases, and the junction held 8 bases outside the gene matches. The CDR3 spells CATWDFRGKKLF. The CDR3 DNA reads TGTGCCACCTGGGATTTTAGGGGTAAGAAACTCTTT.

The chain recombines TRGV4 with TRGJ1 or TRGJ2. TCRdb does not report a J gene; here it was assigned by matching the DNA to germline references. V lost 7 bases, J lost 3 bases, and 9 bases stayed unmatched. The CDR3 is 13 amino acids. Germline values: CDR1 EGSTGY, CDR2 YDSYTSSV. The CDR3 protein is CATCYPRYYKKLF. The CDR3 nucleotides are TGTGCCACCTGTTATCCACGTTATTATAAGAAACTCTTT.

This clone has more than one count but fewer than ten. This sequence joins TRGV4 and TRGJ1 or TRGJ2. Germline matching of the DNA provided the J gene here, since TCRdb leaves it blank. Germline trimming cut 1 base from V and 3 bases from J; bases unmatched to any gene: 9. The germline gives CDR1 EGSTGY, CDR2 YDSYTSSV. The CDR3 runs to 15 residues. The CDR3 is CATWDGPTVYYKKLF. The CDR3 nucleotides read TGTGCCACCTGGGATGGACCTACCGTTTATTATAAGAAACTCTTT.